This T cell receptor beta chain comes out of a study of OX40 agonist ivuxolimab in advanced cancers. Sequencing was performed with immunoSEQ multiplex PCR; in TCRdb, only in-frame clones are kept and a portion is missing. This sample yields over 85,000 clones, of which approximately 93% are seen a single time; roughly 0.26% belongs to the top ten. Deletions cut 0 bases from V and 2 bases from J, with 11 bases between. CDR1 and CDR2 (germline): SNHLY, FYNNEI. The CDR3 runs 16 residues. This sequence was found in an adult with an advanced solid tumor such as melanoma, head and neck, liver or kidney cancer. The chain combines TRBV2 with TRBJ2-1; D is tentatively TRBD1 or TRBD2 (5 bases each). Material: CD4+ or CD8+ T cells sorted from blood, obtained in a trial of the OX40 agonist ivuxolimab. In nucleotides, the CDR3 is TGTGCCAGCAGTGAAGCCGCAGGGACCACCTACAATGAGCAGTTCTTC. It yields the protein CASSEAAGTTYNEQFF.